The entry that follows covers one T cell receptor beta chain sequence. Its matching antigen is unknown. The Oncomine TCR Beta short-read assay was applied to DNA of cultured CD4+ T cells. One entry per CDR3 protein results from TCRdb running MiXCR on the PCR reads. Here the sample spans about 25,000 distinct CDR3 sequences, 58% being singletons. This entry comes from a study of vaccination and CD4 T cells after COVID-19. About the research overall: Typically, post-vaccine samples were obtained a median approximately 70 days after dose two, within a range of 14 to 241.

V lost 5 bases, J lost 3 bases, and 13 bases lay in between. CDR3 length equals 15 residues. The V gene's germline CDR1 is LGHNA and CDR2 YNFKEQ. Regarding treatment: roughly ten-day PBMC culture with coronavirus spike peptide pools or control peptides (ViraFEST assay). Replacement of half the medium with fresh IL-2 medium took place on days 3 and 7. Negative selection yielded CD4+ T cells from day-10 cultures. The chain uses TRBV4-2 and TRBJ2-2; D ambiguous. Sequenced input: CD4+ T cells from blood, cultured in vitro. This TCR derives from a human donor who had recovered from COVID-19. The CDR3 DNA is TGTGCCAGCAGCGTTTTGGACGGCGACACCGGGGAGCTGTTTTTT. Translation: CASSVLDGDTGELFF.